Presented here are 10 T cell receptor beta chains from one specimen sequenced in a study of blood T cell repertoires in COVID-19. Profiling relied on immunoSEQ multiplex PCR, and the TCRdb table lists in-frame clones only, not all of them. This sample yields roughly 410,000 clones, of which around 87% are seen a single time; about 2.3% belongs to the top ten. The sequenced sample consisted of peripheral blood. These receptors were collected from a woman between 55 and 75 years old with COVID-19, enrolled during active disease.

This clone was picked up one time. The chain is built from TRBV7-3 and TRBJ1-6, with D uncertain. The CDR3 runs 15 residues. Trimming stripped 2 bases from V and 10 bases from J, with 15 bases between. The germline V gene encodes CDR1 SGHTA and CDR2 FQGTGA. The CDR3 protein is CASSLEGSLRSPLHF. The CDR3 bases are TGTGCCAGCAGCTTAGAAGGTTCTCTCAGGTCACCCCTCCACTTT. The complete variable domain, with remaining parts taken from reference TRBV7-3 and TRBJ1-6, reads GAGVSQTPSNKVTEKGKYVELRCDPISGHTALYWYRQSLGQGPEFLIYFQGTGAADDSGLPNDRFFAVRPEGSVSTLKIQRTERGDSAVYLCASSLEGSLRSPLHFGNGTRLTVT.

V gene TRBV3-1 (or the pseudogene TRBV3-2) combines with J gene TRBJ2-5; tentatively, D is TRBD2 (6 bases). This CDR3 region has 14 residues. Between the trimmed V and J ends, which lost 6 bases and 4 bases, there was a span of 15 bases. Germline V gene sequence: CDR1 LGHDT, CDR2 YNNKEL (reference sequence). The CDR3 here is CASSYTSSRETQYF. For the CDR3, the DNA is TGTGCCAGCAGTTATACTAGCTCCCGAGAGACCCAGTACTTC.

This clone was recorded only once. The chain carries TRBV18 and TRBJ2-2, with TRBD2 as a possible D gene (5 bases). The CDR3 runs 15 residues. Germline V gene lookup returns CDR1 KGHSH and CDR2 LQKENI. V was shortened by 8 bases and J by 0 bases, with 13 bases between the two germline ends. DNA of the CDR3: TGTGCCAGCCCTCCCGCGGGCTCGAACACCGGGGAGCTGTTTTTT. Translated: CASPPAGSNTGELFF.

CDR3 coding DNA: TGTGCCAGCAGCTTGTCCCTGGGGGGTAATATGGGAGGCTACACCTTC. Translating it yields CASSLSLGGNMGGYTF. The chain carries TRBV5-4 and TRBJ1-2; maybe TRBD1 (5 bases). Germline-derived CDR1 and CDR2 are SGHNT and YYREEE (reference sequence). CDR3 length: 16 residues. V was trimmed by 1 base and J by 8 bases, leaving 21 bases between them.

The chain carries TRBV15 and TRBJ2-1; 9 nucleotides agree with TRBD1. CDR1 LNHNV and CDR2 YYDKDF come from the germline V gene (reference sequence). This CDR3 spans 11 amino acids. Trimming removed 8 bases from V and 10 bases from J; junction bases left unmatched: 3. CDR3 nucleotide sequence: TGTGCCACCGGGACAGGGAACGAGCAGTTCTTC. Translated, it gives CATGTGNEQFF.

V gene TRBV20-1 combines with J gene TRBJ1-2; D ambiguous. Deletions cut 0 bases from V and 8 bases from J, with 7 bases between. CDR1 is DFQATT and CDR2 is SNEGSKA in the germline V gene (reference sequence). The CDR3 consists of 11 residues. CDR3 nucleotide sequence: TGCAGTGCTAGAGATGCGTTAGGCTACACCTTC. This sequence encodes CSARDALGYTF.

The chain is built from TRBV28 and TRBJ1-1, with D uncertain. The germline V and J ends were trimmed by 6 bases and 5 bases, with 16 bases remaining between them. Germline V gene lookup returns CDR1 MDHEN and CDR2 SYDVKM. This CDR3 has 14 residues. DNA for the CDR3: TGTGCCAGCAGGACCGGCCCCTCGGGTACTGAAGCTTTCTTT. Its translation: CASRTGPSGTEAFF. Variable domain in full (rest from reference TRBV28 and TRBJ1-1): DVKVTQSSRYLVKRTGEKVFLECVQDMDHENMFWYRQDPGLGLRLIYFSYDVKMKEKGDIPEGYSVSREKKERFSLILESASTNQTSMYLCASRTGPSGTEAFFGQGTRLTVV.

The gene calls are TRBV11-2 and TRBJ1-1, with 9 nucleotides matching TRBD1. The germline gives CDR1 SGHAT, CDR2 FQNNGV. The trim removed 5 bases at V and 6 bases at J, leaving 7 bases unmatched. The CDR3 covers 14 residues. The CDR3 loop reads CASSNWDRDPEAFF. DNA for the CDR3: TGTGCCAGCAGCAACTGGGACAGGGACCCTGAAGCTTTCTTT.

The rearrangement links TRBV18 to TRBJ2-5; 11 bases fit TRBD2. The ends lost 3 bases at V and 2 bases at J; junction bases unmatched: 5. Germline V gene lookup returns CDR1 KGHSH and CDR2 LQKENI. There are 16 residues in the CDR3. Here the CDR3 DNA reads TGTGCCAGCTCACCGGTAGCGGGGGGGCAGCAAGAGACCCAGTACTTC. Protein sequence: CASSPVAGGQQETQYF.

V and J are TRBV7-3 and TRBJ2-7; D is unclear. Germline-derived CDR1 and CDR2 are SGHTA and FQGTGA. V lost 1 base, J lost 2 bases, and 6 bases lay in between. The CDR3 is 13 amino acids. The CDR3 DNA reads TGTGCCAGCAGCTTAAAACGGGCCTACGAGCAGTACTTC. Translation: CASSLKRAYEQYF.